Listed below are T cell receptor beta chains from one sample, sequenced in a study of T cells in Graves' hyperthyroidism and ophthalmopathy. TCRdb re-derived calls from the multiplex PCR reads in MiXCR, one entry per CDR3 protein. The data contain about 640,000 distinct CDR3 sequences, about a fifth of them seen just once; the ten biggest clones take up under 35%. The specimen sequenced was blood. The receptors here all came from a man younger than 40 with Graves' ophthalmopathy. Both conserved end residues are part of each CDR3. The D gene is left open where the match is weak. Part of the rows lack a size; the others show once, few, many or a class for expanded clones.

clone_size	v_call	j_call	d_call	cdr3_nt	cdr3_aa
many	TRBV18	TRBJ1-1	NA	TGTGCCAGCTCACCAGTCACGACAGGACTGAACACTGAAGCTTTCTTT	CASSPVTTGLNTEAFF
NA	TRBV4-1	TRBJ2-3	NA	TGCGCCAGCAGCCAAGTAACTAGCCCAGATACGCAGTATTTT	CASSQVTSPDTQYF
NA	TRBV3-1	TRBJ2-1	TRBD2	TGTGCCGGCAGCCAAGGGGCTAGCGGACCCTACAATGAGCAGTTCTTC	CAGSQGASGPYNEQFF
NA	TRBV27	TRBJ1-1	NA	TGTGCCAGCAGTCCCCAGAACTTAAACACTGAAGCTTTCTTT	CASSPQNLNTEAFF
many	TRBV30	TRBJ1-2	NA	TGTGCCTGGAGTGTACTGGAACAGTCGATCGGCTATGGCTACACCTTC	CAWSVLEQSIGYGYTF
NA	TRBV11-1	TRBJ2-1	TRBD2	TGTGCCAGCAGCTATTCCCGGGAGGATGAGCAGTTCTTC	CASSYSREDEQFF
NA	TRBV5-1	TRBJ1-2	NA	TGCGCCAGCAGCTTTGCGTCTCGAGGATATGGCTACACCTTC	CASSFASRGYGYTF
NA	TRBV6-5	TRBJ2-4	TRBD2	TGTGCCAGCAGTTACGCGGGGGACGTGGACATTCAGTACTTC	CASSYAGDVDIQYF
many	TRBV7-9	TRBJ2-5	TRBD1	TGTGCCAGCAGAAAAGGACAGGGGTATCAAGAGACCCAGTACTTC	CASRKGQGYQETQYF
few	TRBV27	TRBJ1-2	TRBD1	TGTGCCAGCAGGGACAGGGAGATGGATGGCTACACCTTC	CASRDREMDGYTF
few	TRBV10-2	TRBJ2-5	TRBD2	TGCGCCAGCTCAAGCGGGAATGAAGAGACCCAGTACTTC	CASSSGNEETQYF
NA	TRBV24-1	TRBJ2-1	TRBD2	TGTGCCACCAGCTTCCCGGGACTAGCGGGAGGGCTCCGCTCCTACAATGAGCAGTTCTTC	CATSFPGLAGGLRSYNEQFF
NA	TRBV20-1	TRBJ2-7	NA	TGCAGTGCTAGACGTATCCGGGACGTGACACTTTACGAGCAGTACTTC	CSARRIRDVTLYEQYF
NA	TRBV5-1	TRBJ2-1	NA	TGCGCCAGCAGCTTGGCGGCAGGGGGGGACAATGAGCAGTTCTTC	CASSLAAGGDNEQFF
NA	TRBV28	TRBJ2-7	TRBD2	TGTGCCAGCAGTTGGACTAGCGGGATGACCCACGAGCAGTACTTC	CASSWTSGMTHEQYF
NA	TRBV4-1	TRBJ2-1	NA	TGCGCCAGCAGCCAAGTCCAGGGGAGAGCCTACAATGAGCAGTTCTTC	CASSQVQGRAYNEQFF
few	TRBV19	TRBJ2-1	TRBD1	TGTGCCAGTACCCGTAGGACAGGGGGATATGAGCAGTTCTTC	CASTRRTGGYEQFF
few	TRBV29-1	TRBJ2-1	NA	TGCAGCGTTGACGAGCGGGATGAGCAGTTCTTC	CSVDERDEQFF
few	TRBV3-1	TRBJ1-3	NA	TGTGCCAGCAGCCAACGGGGAGCTGGAAACACCATATATTTT	CASSQRGAGNTIYF
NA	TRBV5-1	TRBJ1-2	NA	TGTGCCAGCAGCCCCCGGACCTTCGGCTACACCTTC	CASSPRTFGYTF
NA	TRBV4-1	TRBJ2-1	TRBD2	TGCGCCAGCAGCCAAGATAGGCGTCAGCGGGAGAGTAGTGAGCAGTTCTTC	CASSQDRRQRESSEQFF
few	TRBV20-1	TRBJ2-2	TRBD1	TGCAGTGCTAGATTAGGCACAGGGGGATCCGGGGAGCTGTTTTTT	CSARLGTGGSGELFF
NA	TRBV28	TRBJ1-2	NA	TGTGCCAGCAGTACCCTCGACACGGCTTTGGGCTACACCTTC	CASSTLDTALGYTF
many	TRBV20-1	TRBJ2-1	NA	TGCAGTGCCCAAGGGGGGGCCCGGGTTGAGCAGTTCTTC	CSAQGGARVEQFF
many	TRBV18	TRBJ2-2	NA	TGTGCCAGCTCACCCGCCTCGCAGGGAACAACCGGGGAGCTGTTTTTT	CASSPASQGTTGELFF
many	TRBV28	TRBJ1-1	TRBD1	TGTGCCAGCAGTACTCAGGGGGCGAACACTGAAGCTTTCTTT	CASSTQGANTEAFF
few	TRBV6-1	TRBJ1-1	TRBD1	TGTGCCAGCAGTGGAGGACAGGGGTATTGGACTGAAGCTTTCTTT	CASSGGQGYWTEAFF
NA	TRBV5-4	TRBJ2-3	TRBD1	TGTGCCAGCAGCCGCCGGGACAGGGACGCCACAGATACGCAGTATTTT	CASSRRDRDATDTQYF
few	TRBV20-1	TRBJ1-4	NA	TGCAGTGCTAGAGATATAAAGGCCAATGAAAAACTGTTTTTT	CSARDIKANEKLFF
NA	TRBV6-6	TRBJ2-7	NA	TGTGCCAGCAGTTACGATCCGGTGCAGGGGAACGAGCAGTACTTC	CASSYDPVQGNEQYF
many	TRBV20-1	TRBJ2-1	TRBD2	TGCAGTGCTAGAGTCGGACTAGCGGGAGGGCTGAGAGAGCAGTTCTTC	CSARVGLAGGLREQFF
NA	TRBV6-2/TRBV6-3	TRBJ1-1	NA	TGTGCCAGCAGTTACGGGGGTATGAACACTGAAGCTTCCTTT	CASSYGGMNTEASF
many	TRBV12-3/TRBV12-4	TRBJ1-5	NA	TGTGCCAGCAGTCCGTGGGGGGATAGCAATCAGCCCCAGCATTTT	CASSPWGDSNQPQHF
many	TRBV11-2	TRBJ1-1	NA	TGTGCCAGCAGCTTGGGAGGGGGAAACCCTGAAGCTTTCTTT	CASSLGGGNPEAFF
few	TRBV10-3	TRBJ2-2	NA	TGTGCCATCACCCCGGTCACCGGGGAGCTGTTTTTT	CAITPVTGELFF
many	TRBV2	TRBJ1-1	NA	TGTGCCAGCAGTGAACGCAGAGGCGCTTTCTTT	CASSERRGAFF
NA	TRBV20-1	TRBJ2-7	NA	TGCAGTGCCATTGACAGGCACAGCTCCTACGAGCAGTACTTC	CSAIDRHSSYEQYF
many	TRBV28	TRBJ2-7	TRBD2	TGTGCCAGCAGTCTTCAAGCGGGAGCGGGATACGAGCAGTACTTC	CASSLQAGAGYEQYF
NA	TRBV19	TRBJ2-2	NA	TGTGCCAGTAGTGAAGGCGATCCTGTTGGGGGGGAGCTGTTTTTT	CASSEGDPVGGELFF
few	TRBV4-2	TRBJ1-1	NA	TGTGCCAGCAGCCAACGTCTGGACACTGAAGCTTTCTTT	CASSQRLDTEAFF
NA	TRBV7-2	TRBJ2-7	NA	TGTGCCAGCAGCTTAGAGAGCAGGGCCCCCTACGAGCAGTACTTC	CASSLESRAPYEQYF
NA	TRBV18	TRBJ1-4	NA	TGTGCCAGCTCACCACCGGGACACCTCGCAACTAATGAAGAACTGTTTTTT	CASSPPGHLATNEELFF
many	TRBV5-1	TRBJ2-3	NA	TGCGCCAGCAGCCGATCAGATGGCACAGATACGCAGTATTTT	CASSRSDGTDTQYF
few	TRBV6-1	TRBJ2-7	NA	TGTGCCAGCAGTCCTGGGGGATTGGGGACCTACGAGCAGTACTTC	CASSPGGLGTYEQYF
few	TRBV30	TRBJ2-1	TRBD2	TGTGCCTTGGGGAGACTAGCGACGTACAATGAGCAGTTCTTC	CALGRLATYNEQFF